This entry lists 5 T cell receptor beta chains sequenced from one sample in a study of blood T cell repertoires in COVID-19 (dated by TCRdb to the early 2020s). The method was the immunoSEQ multiplex PCR assay. Not all clones reach the TCRdb copy of this immuneACCESS table, which keeps in-frame sequences only. Checked studies attribute under half of the gap to unresolved V genes and leave the rest unexplained. A total of about 140,000 clones appear in this sample, just under 85% of them only once. The ten largest clones take up nearly 3.5% of the sample. The sample consisted of PBMCs or T cells enriched from blood (not recorded which). Receptors originate from a woman between 45 and 65 years old with acute COVID-19.

V usage is TRBV14 and J usage is TRBJ1-2; perhaps TRBD1 as D (6 bases). CDR3 length: 15 residues. Trimming shortened V by 0 bases and J by 2 bases, and 10 bases separated the two germline ends. Germline CDR1 and CDR2: SGHDN and FVKESK. The CDR3 DNA reads TGTGCCAGCAGCCAAGATCCTAGGGGGAACTATGGCTACACCTTC. Translation: CASSQDPRGNYGYTF.

The sample holds a few counts of this clone. J is TRBJ2-2 and V is TRBV2; 7 bases agree with TRBD1. The CDR3 length is 18 residues. Trimming removed 6 bases from V and 0 bases from J; junction bases left unmatched: 13. Germline CDR1 reads SNHLY; CDR2 reads FYNNEI. Here the CDR3 reads CASSRPGQSFANTGELFF. In DNA, the CDR3 is TGTGCCAGCAGCCGTCCGGGACAGTCCTTTGCGAACACCGGGGAGCTGTTTTTT.

The rearrangement joins TRBV6-1 to TRBJ1-5; no definite D call. The germline V and J ends were trimmed by 3 bases and 0 bases, with 9 bases remaining between them. Germline V gene data show CDR1 as MNHNS and CDR2 as SASEGT. The CDR3 is 15 amino acids. CDR3 bases: TGTGCCAGCAGTGACGGATACTATAGCAATCAGCCCCAGCATTTT. It translates to CASSDGYYSNQPQHF.

This clone was observed a single time. The chain combines TRBV5-1 with TRBJ1-1; 8 bases match TRBD1. From germline, CDR1 is SGHRS and CDR2 YFSETQ. This CDR3 region has 13 residues. J was trimmed by 3 bases and V by 9 bases; bases with no gene match: 7. CDR3 sequence reads: CATKTGEDTEAFF. CDR3 nucleotide sequence: TGCGCCACCAAGACAGGGGAAGACACTGAAGCTTTCTTT.

The chain combines TRBV19 with TRBJ2-3, with 10 bases that match TRBD2. The germline V gene encodes CDR1 LNHDA and CDR2 SQIVND (reference sequence). The CDR3 covers 17 residues. The J segment lost 4 bases and the V segment lost 3 bases, leaving 10 bases of the junction unmatched. CDR3 DNA sequence: TGTGCCAGTAGTATGTCGCTCCGCGGGACTAGCGCAGATACGCAGTATTTT. Protein sequence: CASSMSLRGTSADTQYF.